This is a list of T cell receptor beta chains from one sample in a study of CD4 T cells in relation to SARS-CoV-2 and coronaviruses. The protocol was immunoSEQ multiplex PCR, while the TCRdb copy is restricted to in-frame clones and leaves out a portion. The sample consists of just over 25,000 clones, roughly 82% of them appearing once. No antigen has been assigned to these receptors. The sequenced material came from CD4+ T cells from PBMCs, cultured in vitro. These receptors originate from a human donor in good health. Each CDR3 is given without its conserved first and last residue. Rows may omit the clone size; those that give it use once, few, many or a size class.

abundance | v_gene | CDR3aa
once | TRBV2 | ASSYSYEQY
NA | TRBV6-5 | AVKPSGTGFEQY
NA | TRBV6-2/TRBV6-3 | ASSPPGESQH
NA | TRBV7-2 | ASRTAPEGISPLH
NA | TRBV3-1/TRBV3-2 | ASSQDWGGRDRETARLSGNTIY
NA | TRBV6-2/TRBV6-3 | ASSTLQSLSYNSPLH
NA | TRBV19 | ASSSRGLIEQF
NA | TRBV5-4 | ASSTASSYEQY
NA | TRBV6-2/TRBV6-3 | ASSYQGAETQY
NA | TRBV27 | ASSPVPGQGLEY
NA | TRBV2 | ASRREPGTDTQY
NA | TRBV6-6 | ASSGTNYGYT
NA | TRBV14 | ASSQAVRADTEAF
few | TRBV11-2 | ASSSGRTNTGELF
once | TRBV4-3 | ASSQDPLRETQY
few | TRBV2 | ASSIRGAGELF
NA | TRBV18 | ASSPDRSNYGYT
few | TRBV28 | ASSLLPDYEQY
NA | TRBV11-1 | ASSTGPPYEQY
NA | TRBV29-1 | SVDLDRDHGYT
NA | TRBV29-1 | SVEKTEGGDTQY
NA | TRBV25-1 | ASSVTSTDTQY
NA | TRBV7-2 | ASSPLLGATYEQY
NA | TRBV11-2 | ASSLRGLLDEQF
NA | TRBV19 | ASSPLAGDTDTQY
NA | TRBV6-1 | ASSEGRAGEQY
NA | TRBV24-1 | ATSPGAGFATDNEQF
NA | TRBV12-3/TRBV12-4 | ASRPSGGYEQY